The clone carrying this TCR beta chain was counted at least ten times. The antigen remains undetermined. The sample comes from a study of T cells after yellow fever vaccination. Study-wide points: The study re-detected most primary-vaccination clones after the booster (approximately 96% CD4, roughly 85% CD8).

TCRdb independently ran MiXCR on the 5' RACE reads; one entry per CDR3 protein. The table records about 69,000 distinct CDR3 sequences, roughly 6% of them present only once. The source material was CD4+ T cells sorted from PBMCs, sampled around 15 days after the first yellow fever vaccination. This receptor was obtained from a man aged 18 to 30 who received the YFV17D yellow fever vaccine.

The CDR3 coding sequence is TGTGCCAGCAGCCAAGAACAGCGGGGGGCTCAAGAGACCCAGTACTTC. Its protein is CASSQEQRGAQETQYF. This chain uses TRBV4-2 with TRBJ2-5; 9 bases are shared with TRBD2. The V gene end was trimmed by 0 bases and the J gene end by 2 bases; junction bases not matched to a gene: 4. CDR1 is LGHNA, CDR2 YNFKEQ, per germline. The CDR3 is 16 amino acids.